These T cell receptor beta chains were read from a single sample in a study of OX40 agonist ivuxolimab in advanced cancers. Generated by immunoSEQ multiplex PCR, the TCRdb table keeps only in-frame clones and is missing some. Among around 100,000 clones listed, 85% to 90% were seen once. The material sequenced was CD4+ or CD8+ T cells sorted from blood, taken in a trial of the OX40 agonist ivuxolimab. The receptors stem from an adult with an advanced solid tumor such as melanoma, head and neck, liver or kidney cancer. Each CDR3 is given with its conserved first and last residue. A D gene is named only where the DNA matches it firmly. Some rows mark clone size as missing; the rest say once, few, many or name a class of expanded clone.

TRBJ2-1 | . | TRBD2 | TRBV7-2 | CASSLAGGPYNEQFF | TGTGCCAGCAGCCTAGCGGGAGGGCCGTACAATGAGCAGTTCTTC
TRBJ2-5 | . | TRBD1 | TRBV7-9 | CASSLARDRSETQYF | TGTGCCAGCAGCTTAGCGCGGGACAGGTCGGAGACCCAGTACTTC
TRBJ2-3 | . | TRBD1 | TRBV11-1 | CASSLTGGDTQYF | TGTGCCAGCAGCTTAACAGGGGGAGATACGCAGTATTTT
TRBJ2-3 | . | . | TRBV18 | CASSPTGDTQYF | TGTGCCAGCTCCCCTACAGGAGATACGCAGTATTTT
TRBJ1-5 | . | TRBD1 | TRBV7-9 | CARWTGEANQPQHF | TGTGCCAGGTGGACAGGGGAGGCCAATCAGCCCCAGCATTTT
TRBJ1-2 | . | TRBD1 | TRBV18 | CASSPSFTGGDGYGYTF | TGTGCCAGCTCACCGAGTTTTACAGGGGGCGATGGCTATGGCTACACCTTC
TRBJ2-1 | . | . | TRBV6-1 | CASSELRERISSYNEQFF | TGTGCCAGCAGTGAGCTTCGGGAGCGGATAAGCTCCTACAATGAGCAGTTCTTC
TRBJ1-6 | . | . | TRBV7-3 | CASSRAGATGNSPLHF | TGTGCCAGCAGCCGGGCAGGGGCCACTGGTAATTCACCCCTCCACTTT
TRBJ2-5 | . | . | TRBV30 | CAWSVETQYF | TGTGCCTGGAGTGTAGAGACCCAGTACTTC
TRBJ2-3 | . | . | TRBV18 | CASSRSQGPLTDTQYF | TGTGCCAGCTCACGCTCACAGGGCCCTCTCACAGATACGCAGTATTTT
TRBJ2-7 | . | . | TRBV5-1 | CASSPDSASHEQYF | TGCGCCAGCAGCCCCGACTCCGCGAGCCACGAGCAGTACTTC
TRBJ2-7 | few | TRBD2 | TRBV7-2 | CASSLTAGATEQYF | TGTGCCAGCAGCTTGACAGCGGGGGCAACCGAGCAGTACTTC
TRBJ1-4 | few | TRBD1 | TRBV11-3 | CASSPTGRGPLGREKLFF | TGTGCCAGCAGCCCGACGGGCAGGGGGCCGTTGGGTCGAGAAAAACTGTTTTTT
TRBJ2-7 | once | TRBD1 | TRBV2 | CASSEKGTGPSYEQYF | TGTGCCAGCAGTGAAAAGGGGACAGGTCCCTCCTACGAGCAGTACTTC
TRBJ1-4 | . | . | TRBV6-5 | CASSSGSLGEKLFF | TGTGCCAGCAGTTCCGGATCCCTCGGGGAAAAACTGTTTTTT
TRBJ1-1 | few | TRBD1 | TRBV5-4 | CASSPRGRGQGNTEAFF | TGTGCCAGCAGCCCGAGGGGTCGAGGACAGGGGAACACTGAAGCTTTCTTT
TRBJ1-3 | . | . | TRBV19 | CASSPRNMDGNTIYF | TGTGCCAGTAGTCCTCGAAATATGGACGGAAACACCATATATTTT
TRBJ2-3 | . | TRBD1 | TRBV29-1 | CSVQGDKQIPSTDTQYF | TGCAGCGTTCAGGGGGACAAACAAATACCCAGCACAGATACGCAGTATTTT
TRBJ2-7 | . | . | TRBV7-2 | CASSTGRAYEQYF | TGTGCCAGCAGCACCGGACGGGCCTACGAGCAGTACTTC
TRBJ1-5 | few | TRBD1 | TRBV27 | CASSVGQGFGRPQHF | TGTGCCAGCAGTGTGGGACAGGGCTTTGGGAGGCCCCAGCATTTT
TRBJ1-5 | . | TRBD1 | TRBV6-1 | CASTWDRGNQPQHF | TGTGCCAGCACCTGGGACAGGGGGAATCAGCCCCAGCATTTT
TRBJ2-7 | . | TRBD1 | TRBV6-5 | CASKPGQGSGEQYF | TGTGCCAGCAAACCCGGACAGGGATCGGGGGAGCAGTACTTC
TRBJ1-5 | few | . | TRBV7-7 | CASSLGESQPQHF | TGTGCCAGCAGCTTAGGGGAGAGCCAGCCCCAGCATTTT
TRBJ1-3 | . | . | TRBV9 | CASSARRNTIYF | TGTGCCAGCAGCGCCCGAAGAAACACCATATATTTT
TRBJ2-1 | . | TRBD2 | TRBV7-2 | CASSLAFRLAGPNEQFF | TGTGCCAGCAGCTTAGCATTTCGGCTAGCGGGGCCCAATGAGCAGTTCTTC
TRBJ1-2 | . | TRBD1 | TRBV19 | CASSIGQGQTYGYTF | TGTGCCAGTAGTATCGGACAGGGCCAGACCTATGGCTACACCTTC
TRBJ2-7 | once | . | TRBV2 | CASSFLGSYEQYF | TGTGCCAGCAGTTTCTTGGGGTCTTACGAGCAGTACTTC
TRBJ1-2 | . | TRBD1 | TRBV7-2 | CASSPRTGQGAIYGYTF | TGTGCCAGCAGCCCTAGGACGGGACAGGGCGCTATCTATGGCTACACCTTC
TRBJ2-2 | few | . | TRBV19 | CASSIWKGGFF | TGTGCCAGTAGTATATGGAAGGGTGGGTTTTTT
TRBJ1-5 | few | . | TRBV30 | CAWSLPGNQPQHF | TGTGCCTGGAGCTTACCGGGCAATCAGCCCCAGCATTTT
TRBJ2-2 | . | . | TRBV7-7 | CASSISGTGELFF | TGTGCCAGCAGCATTAGTGGCACCGGGGAGCTGTTTTTT
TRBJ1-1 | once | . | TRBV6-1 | CASSGRMNTEAFF | TGTGCCAGCAGCGGACGGATGAACACTGAAGCTTTCTTT
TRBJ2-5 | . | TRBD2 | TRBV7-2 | CASHSRSGRRETQYF | TGTGCCAGCCACAGCAGGAGCGGGAGGAGAGAGACCCAGTACTTC
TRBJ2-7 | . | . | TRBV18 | CASSGGLSYEQYF | TGTGCCAGCTCAGGGGGACTCTCCTACGAGCAGTACTTC
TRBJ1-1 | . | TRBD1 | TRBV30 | CAWRKTGFNTEAFF | TGTGCCTGGAGAAAGACAGGGTTCAACACTGAAGCTTTCTTT
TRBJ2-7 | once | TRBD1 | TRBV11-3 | CASSPPDRGKYEQYF | TGTGCCAGCAGCCCACCGGACAGGGGGAAATACGAGCAGTACTTC
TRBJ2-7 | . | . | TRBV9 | CASSPSGGGSYEQYF | TGTGCCAGCAGCCCCTCAGGGGGCGGGAGCTACGAGCAGTACTTC
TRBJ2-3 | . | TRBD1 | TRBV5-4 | CASTVDRKNTQYF | TGTGCCAGCACCGTGGACAGGAAAAATACGCAGTATTTT
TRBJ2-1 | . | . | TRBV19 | CASSIRQGLPDEQFF | TGTGCCAGTAGTATACGGCAGGGCCTTCCTGATGAGCAGTTCTTC
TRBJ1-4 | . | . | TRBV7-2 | CASSWGSGVEKLFF | TGTGCCAGCAGCTGGGGATCAGGGGTCGAAAAACTGTTTTTT
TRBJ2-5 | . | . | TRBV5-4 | CASSREVGEETQYF | TGTGCCAGCAGCAGGGAGGTGGGGGAAGAGACCCAGTACTTC
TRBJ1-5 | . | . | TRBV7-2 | CASSLRQGTQPQHF | TGTGCCAGCAGCTTAAGGCAGGGTACGCAGCCCCAGCATTTT
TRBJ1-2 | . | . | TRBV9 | CASSVDLRGYGYTF | TGTGCCAGCAGCGTAGATCTCAGGGGATACGGCTACACCTTC
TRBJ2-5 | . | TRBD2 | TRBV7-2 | CASSPGTSETQYF | TGTGCCAGCAGCCCTGGGACTAGCGAGACCCAGTACTTC